This TCR beta chain was found in a study of Graves' ophthalmopathy and Graves' hyperthyroidism. The wider study: Peripheral blood was gathered at the point of initial diagnosis, before any treatment started.

This clonotype has at least ten counts. Its antigen is unidentified. The V end lost 6 bases, the J end lost 4 bases, and 16 bases lay between the germline ends. The CDR3 covers 14 residues. The V gene's germline CDR1 is SNHLY and CDR2 FYNNEI. Study outcomes and limitations: Blood samples also showed most expanded thyroid clonotypes exceeding 0.001 frequency.

Moderate-to-severe activity, with CAS ≥3, NOSPECS ≥4 and duration under 3 months, characterized the donors with ophthalmopathy. The PBMCs were taken from approximately 9 ml of fresh peripheral blood. TCR beta CDR3 regions were amplified from RNA transcripts. First-round RT-PCR with HTBI primers preceded a second-round multiplex PCR. In TCRdb, the multiplex PCR reads were re-called with MiXCR into one record per CDR3 protein. The top ten clones hold 9% to 15% of a sample with 300,000 to 400,000 distinct CDR3 sequences, 17% of them seen once. The rearrangement links TRBV2 to TRBJ2-7, with a tentative D call TRBD1 (6 bases). This sequence originates from an adult man with Graves' ophthalmopathy. Sequenced sample: peripheral blood. The CDR3 region has the DNA TGTGCCAGCAGAGTTTTGGGGACATTTTACGAGCAGTACTTC. This translates into CASRVLGTFYEQYF.